The table lists the clone carrying this TCR beta chain with many counts. The antigen is undetermined. This record comes from a study of early T cells in non-severe SARS-CoV-2 infection. Overall study results and limits: Private and CD4 specificities were missed by VDJdb matching, skewed to anti-spike CD8.

As part of library construction, unique molecular identifiers were attached to individual cDNA molecules. TCRdb ran MiXCR on the 5' RACE reads and lists one entry per CDR3 protein. The sample consists of 68,000 or so distinct CDR3 sequences, 13% of them appearing once. The CDR3 is 17 residues long. V gave up 0 bases and J gave up 0 bases; unmatched junction bases: 6. In germline, CDR1 is MGHRA, CDR2 YSYEKL. The source of this sequence is an adult who was a healthcare worker with PCR-confirmed SARS-CoV-2 infection or an uninfected control (not recorded which). Sequenced sample: whole blood. The rearrangement uses TRBV4-1 and TRBJ2-3, with 7 nucleotides matching TRBD2. CDR3 region: CASSQEGGRASTDTQYF. CDR3 coding DNA: TGCGCCAGCAGCCAAGAGGGGGGGAGGGCCAGCACAGATACGCAGTATTTT.